This T cell receptor (delta chain) was identified during a study of γδ T cells in repeated Plasmodium falciparum infection. This CDR3 contains 17 residues. CDR1 is NSMFDY and CDR2 is ISSIKDK in the germline V gene. Unmatched junction bases numbered 11, after V lost 0 bases and J lost 0 bases. Vgamma9/Vdelta2+ and Vdelta2-negative gammadelta T cells were flow-sorted from PBMC for bulk sequencing. TCRdb reanalyzed the multiplex PCR reads using CATT. The sample lists around 50,000 delta-chain clones; 1.6% were seen once. Sequencing was performed on gamma-delta T cells from blood. The TCR sequence derives from a pool of human donors (malaria-infected and uninfected, not separated). The chain uses TRAV29/DV5 and TRDJ1; 7 bases map to TRDD3. The CDR3 DNA follows: TGTGCAGCAAGCGCGGCCGGCGGGGGGATTAACACCGATAAACTCATCTTT. Translated: CAASAAGGGINTDKLIF. The variable domain in full, completed from reference TRAV29/DV5 and TRDJ1, reads DQQVKQNSPSLSVQEGRISILNCDYTNSMFDYFLWYKKYPAEGPTFLISISSIKDKNEDGRFTVFLNKSAKHLSLHIVPSQPGDSAVYFCAASAAGGGINTDKLIFGKGTRVTVEP.